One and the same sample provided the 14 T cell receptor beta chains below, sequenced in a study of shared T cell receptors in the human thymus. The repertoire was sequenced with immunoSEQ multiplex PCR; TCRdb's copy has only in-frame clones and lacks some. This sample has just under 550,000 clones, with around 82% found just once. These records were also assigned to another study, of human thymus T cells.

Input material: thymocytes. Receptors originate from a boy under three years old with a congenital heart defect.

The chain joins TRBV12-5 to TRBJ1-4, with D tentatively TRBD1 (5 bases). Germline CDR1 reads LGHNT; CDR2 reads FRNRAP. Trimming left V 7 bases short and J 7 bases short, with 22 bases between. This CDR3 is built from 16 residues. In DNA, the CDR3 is TGTGCTAGTGCCCTAAACCCTGGGGCGAATCGTGAAAAACTGTTTTTT. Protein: CASALNPGANREKLFF.

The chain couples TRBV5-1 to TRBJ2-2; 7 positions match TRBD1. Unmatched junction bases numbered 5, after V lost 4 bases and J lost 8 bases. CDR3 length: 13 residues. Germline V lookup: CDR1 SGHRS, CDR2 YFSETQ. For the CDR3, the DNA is TGCGCCAGCAGCGAGGGGGCTCGGGGGGAGCTGTTTTTT. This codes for CASSEGARGELFF.

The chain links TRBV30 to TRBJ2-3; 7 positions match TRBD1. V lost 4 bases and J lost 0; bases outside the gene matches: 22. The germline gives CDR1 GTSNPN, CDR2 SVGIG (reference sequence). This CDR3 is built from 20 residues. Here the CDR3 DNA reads TGTGCCTGGAAGGGGGCGATAAGAAGGGACAAAGAAAGGAGCACAGATACGCAGTATTTT. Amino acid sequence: CAWKGAIRRDKERSTDTQYF.

The CDR3 nucleotides are TGCAGTACCCGGGGGTCGAACATTCAGTACTTC. Encoded protein: CSTRGSNIQYF. The chain uses TRBV20-1 and TRBJ2-4, with a possible D match to TRBD2 (6 bases). V was pared by 8 bases and J by 7 bases, with 12 bases between. The V gene's germline CDR1 is DFQATT and CDR2 SNEGSKA (reference sequence). This CDR3 is 11 amino acids long.

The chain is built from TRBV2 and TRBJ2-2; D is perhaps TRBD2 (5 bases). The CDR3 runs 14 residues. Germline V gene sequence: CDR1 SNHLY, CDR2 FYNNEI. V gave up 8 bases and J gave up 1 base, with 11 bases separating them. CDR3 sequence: CASPRAGNTGELFF. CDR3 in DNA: TGTGCCAGCCCACGGGCGGGGAACACCGGGGAGCTGTTTTTT. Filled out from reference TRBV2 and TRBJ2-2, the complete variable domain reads EPEVTQTPSHQVTQMGQEVILRCVPISNHLYFYWYRQILGQKVEFLVSFYNNEISEKSEIFDDQFSVERPDGSNFTLKIRSTKLEDSAMYFCASPRAGNTGELFFGEGSRLTVL.

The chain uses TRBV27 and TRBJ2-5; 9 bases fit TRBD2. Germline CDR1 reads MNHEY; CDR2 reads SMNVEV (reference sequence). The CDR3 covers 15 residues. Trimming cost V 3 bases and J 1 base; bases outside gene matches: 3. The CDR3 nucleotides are TGTGCCAGCAGTTTCCGACTAGCGGTCCAAGAGACCCAGTACTTC. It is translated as CASSFRLAVQETQYF.

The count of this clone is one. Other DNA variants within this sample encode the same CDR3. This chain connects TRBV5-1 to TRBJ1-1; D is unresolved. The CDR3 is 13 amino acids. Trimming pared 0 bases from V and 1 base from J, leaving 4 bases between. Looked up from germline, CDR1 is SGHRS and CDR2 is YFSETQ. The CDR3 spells CASSLAGNTEAFF. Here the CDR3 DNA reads TGCGCCAGCAGCTTGGCAGGGAACACTGAAGCTTTCTTT. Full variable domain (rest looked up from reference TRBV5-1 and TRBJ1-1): KAGVTQTPRYLIKTRGQQVTLSCSPISGHRSVSWYQQTPGQGLQFLFEYFSETQRNKGNFPGRFSGRQFSNSRSEMNVSTLELGDSALYLCASSLAGNTEAFFGQGTRLTVV.

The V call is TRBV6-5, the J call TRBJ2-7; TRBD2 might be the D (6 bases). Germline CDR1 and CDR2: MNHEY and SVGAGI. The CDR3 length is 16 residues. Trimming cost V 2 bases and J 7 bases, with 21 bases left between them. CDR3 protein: CASSYGPSTGVGEQYF. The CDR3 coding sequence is TGTGCCAGCAGTTACGGGCCTTCTACGGGAGTGGGGGAGCAGTACTTC.

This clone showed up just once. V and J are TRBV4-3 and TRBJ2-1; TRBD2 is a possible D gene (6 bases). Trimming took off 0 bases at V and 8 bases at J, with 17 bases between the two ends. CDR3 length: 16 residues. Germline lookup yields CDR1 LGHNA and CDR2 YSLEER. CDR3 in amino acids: CASSQETAGNGDEQFF. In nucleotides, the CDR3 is TGCGCCAGCAGCCAAGAGACAGCGGGCAATGGTGATGAGCAGTTCTTC.

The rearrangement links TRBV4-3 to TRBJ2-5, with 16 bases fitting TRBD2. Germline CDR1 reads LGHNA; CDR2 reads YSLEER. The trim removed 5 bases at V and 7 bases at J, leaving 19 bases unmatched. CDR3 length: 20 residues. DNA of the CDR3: TGCGCCAGCAGCAACGGGCCGGGACTAGCGGGAGGGGGCCCAGGTGGGACCCAGTACTTC. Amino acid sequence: CASSNGPGLAGGGPGGTQYF.

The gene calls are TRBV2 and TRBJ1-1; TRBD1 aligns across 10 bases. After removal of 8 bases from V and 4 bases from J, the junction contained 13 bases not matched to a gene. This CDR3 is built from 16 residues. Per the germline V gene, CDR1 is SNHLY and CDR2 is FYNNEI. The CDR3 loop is CASPKEGQGYFTEAFF. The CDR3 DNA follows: TGTGCCAGCCCAAAGGAGGGACAGGGGTACTTCACTGAAGCTTTCTTT.

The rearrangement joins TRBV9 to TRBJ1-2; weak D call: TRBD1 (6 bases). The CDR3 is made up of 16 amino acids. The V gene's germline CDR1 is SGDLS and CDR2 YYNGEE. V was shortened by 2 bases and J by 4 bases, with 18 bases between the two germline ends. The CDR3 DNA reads TGTGCCAGCAGCGTTGGGTCACCCAGGGGTTCCTATGGCTACACCTTC. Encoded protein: CASSVGSPRGSYGYTF.

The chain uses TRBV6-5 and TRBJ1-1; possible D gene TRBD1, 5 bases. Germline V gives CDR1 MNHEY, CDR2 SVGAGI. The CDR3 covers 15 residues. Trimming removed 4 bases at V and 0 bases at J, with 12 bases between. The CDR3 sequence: CASSLRQPMNTEAFF. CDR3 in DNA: TGTGCCAGCAGTTTAAGACAGCCTATGAACACTGAAGCTTTCTTT.

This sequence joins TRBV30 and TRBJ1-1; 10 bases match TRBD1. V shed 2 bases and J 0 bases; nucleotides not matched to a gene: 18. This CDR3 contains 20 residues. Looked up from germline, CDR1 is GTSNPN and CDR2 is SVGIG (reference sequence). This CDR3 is CAWSSRRSGTGEMVNTEAFF. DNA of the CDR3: TGTGCCTGGAGTTCTCGGCGGTCCGGGACAGGGGAAATGGTGAACACTGAAGCTTTCTTT.